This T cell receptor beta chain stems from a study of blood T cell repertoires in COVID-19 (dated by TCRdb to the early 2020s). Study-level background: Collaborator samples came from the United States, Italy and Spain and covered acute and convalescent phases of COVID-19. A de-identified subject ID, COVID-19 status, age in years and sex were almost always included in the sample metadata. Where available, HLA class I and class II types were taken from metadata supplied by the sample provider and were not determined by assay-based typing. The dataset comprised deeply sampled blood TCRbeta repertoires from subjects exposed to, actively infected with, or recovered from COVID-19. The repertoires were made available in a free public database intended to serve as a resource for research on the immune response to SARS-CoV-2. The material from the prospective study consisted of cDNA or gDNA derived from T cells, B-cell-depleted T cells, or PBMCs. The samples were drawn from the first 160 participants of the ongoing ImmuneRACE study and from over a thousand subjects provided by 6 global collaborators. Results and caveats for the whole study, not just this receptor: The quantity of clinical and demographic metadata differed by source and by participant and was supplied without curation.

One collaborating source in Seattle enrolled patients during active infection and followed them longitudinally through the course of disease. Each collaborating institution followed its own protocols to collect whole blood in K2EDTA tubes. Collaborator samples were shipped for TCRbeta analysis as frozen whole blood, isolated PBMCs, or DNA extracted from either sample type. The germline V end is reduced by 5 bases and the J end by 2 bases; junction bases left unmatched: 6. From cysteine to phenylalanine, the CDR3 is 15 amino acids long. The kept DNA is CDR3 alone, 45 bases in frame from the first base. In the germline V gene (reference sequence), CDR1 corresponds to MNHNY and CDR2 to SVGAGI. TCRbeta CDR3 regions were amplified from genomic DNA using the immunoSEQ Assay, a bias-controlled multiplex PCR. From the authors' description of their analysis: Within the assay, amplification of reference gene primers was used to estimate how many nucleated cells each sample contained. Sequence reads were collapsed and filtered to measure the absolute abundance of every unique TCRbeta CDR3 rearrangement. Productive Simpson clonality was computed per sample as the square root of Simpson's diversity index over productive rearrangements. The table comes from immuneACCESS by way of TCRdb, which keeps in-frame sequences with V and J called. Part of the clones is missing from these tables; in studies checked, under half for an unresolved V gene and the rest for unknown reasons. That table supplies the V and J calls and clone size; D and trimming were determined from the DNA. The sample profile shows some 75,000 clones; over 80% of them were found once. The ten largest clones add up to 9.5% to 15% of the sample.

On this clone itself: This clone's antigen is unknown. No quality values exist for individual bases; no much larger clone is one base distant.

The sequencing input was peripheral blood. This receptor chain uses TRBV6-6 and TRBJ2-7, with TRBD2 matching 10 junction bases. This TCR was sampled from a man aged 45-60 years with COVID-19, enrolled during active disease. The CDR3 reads CASSTGLAETYEQYF. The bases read TGTGCCAGCAGTACTGGACTAGCGGAAACCTACGAGCAGTACTTC.